This TCR beta chain derives from a study of graft-versus-host responses after intestinal transplantation. Study in general: Recipients were all induced with anti-thymocyte globulin, then given tacrolimus and steroids for around 3 years. General study points: Allografts carried high graft-versus-host to host-versus-graft clonal ratios in patients having graft-donor T cell macrochimerism. Maximum circulating GvH clone levels tracked with early post-transplant HvG decreases. Recipient marrow contained GvH clones, some of which appeared first in ileum or blood.

As for this clone: The antigen remains undetermined.

Clones were sequenced by immunoSEQ multiplex PCR, and TCRdb holds only the in-frame ones, with some missing. Of about 29,000 clones listed, roughly 93% were seen once; the top ten hold just over 0.7%. Sequenced material: PBMCs, taken approximately ten weeks after intestinal transplant. The source of this sequence is a human patient who received an intestinal transplant, so some T cells may come from the graft donor.

CDR3 bases: TGTGCCAGAAAACTAACAGACCCTTACGAGCAGTACTTC. Translating gives CARKLTDPYEQYF. The chain combines TRBV5-6 with TRBJ2-7; D is uncertain. The germline gives CDR1 SGHDT, CDR2 YYEEEE. The CDR3 consists of 13 residues. Trimming removed 8 bases at V and 4 bases at J, with 16 bases between.